Detailed here is one T cell receptor beta chain. This CDR3 has 17 residues. Trimming at V came to 7 bases and at J to 2 bases, leaving 14 bases not matched to a gene. CDR1 MNHNY and CDR2 SVGAGI come from the germline V gene (reference sequence). This sample is part of a study of blood T cell repertoires in COVID-19. Method: immunoSEQ multiplex PCR; TCRdb's copy keeps in-frame clones and lacks some. The table includes approximately 230,000 clones, over 75% detected once. The chain uses TRBV6-6 and TRBJ2-3, with 8 positions matching TRBD1. This TCR was recovered from a woman in her thirties or forties who had recovered from COVID-19. The sequenced material came from peripheral blood. CDR3 residues: CASTRRGSTGDTDTQYF. For the CDR3, the DNA is TGTGCCAGCACTCGACGGGGTTCGACAGGGGACACAGATACGCAGTATTTT.